Below, 11 T cell receptor beta chains from the same sample are listed, as sequenced in a study of OX40 agonist ivuxolimab in advanced cancers. Sequenced by immunoSEQ multiplex PCR; TCRdb stores in-frame clones only, minus some. This table holds around 75,000 clones, 80% to 90% found once. This sample comprised CD4+ or CD8+ T cells sorted from blood, obtained in a trial of the OX40 agonist ivuxolimab. These receptors came from an adult with an advanced solid tumor such as melanoma, head and neck, liver or kidney cancer.

The chain couples TRBV6-1 to TRBJ2-1; TRBD2 matches at 7 bases. Per germline, CDR1 MNHNS and CDR2 SASEGT. This CDR3 has 15 residues. V shed 4 bases and J 6 bases; nucleotides not matched to a gene: 9. CDR3 residues: CASSAAGTKFNEQFF. The CDR3 nucleotides read TGTGCCAGCAGTGCCGCGGGGACTAAGTTCAATGAGCAGTTCTTC.

This clone was seen a handful of times. This chain links TRBV7-8 with TRBJ1-2; possible D gene TRBD1, 5 bases. There are 14 residues in the CDR3. Deletions cut 0 bases from V and 8 bases from J, with 13 bases between. Germline values: CDR1 SGHVS, CDR2 FQNEAQ. CDR3 coding DNA: TGTGCCAGCAGCTTAGCGCAAGAGGGGAGAGGCTACACCTTC. This translates into CASSLAQEGRGYTF.

The V and J genes are TRBV6-6 and TRBJ1-5, with D uncertain. Germline CDR1 and CDR2: MNHNY and SVGAGI (reference sequence). V lost 7 bases, J lost 5 bases, and 12 bases lay in between. This CDR3 is 13 amino acids long. This chain's CDR3 is CASNYDPYQPQHF. As DNA, the CDR3 is TGTGCCAGCAATTATGACCCTTATCAGCCCCAGCATTTT.

The J gene is TRBJ1-2, the V gene TRBV28, with D perhaps TRBD1 (5 bases). The CDR3 length is 15 residues. V gave up 4 bases and J gave up 4 bases, with 16 bases separating them. Germline V gives CDR1 MDHEN, CDR2 SYDVKM. CDR3 DNA: TGTGCCAGCAGTTCGGGGACGACGCGGATCTATGGCTACACCTTC. It specifies CASSSGTTRIYGYTF.

This clone was observed once. This chain joins TRBV14 and TRBJ1-1; D unclear. The CDR3 covers 13 residues. The germline V gene encodes CDR1 SGHDN and CDR2 FVKESK. The ends were cut back, 0 bases at V and 4 bases at J, with 6 bases in the middle. The DNA for the CDR3 is TGTGCCAGCAGCCAAGATAAAGTCACTGAAGCTTTCTTT. This encodes CASSQDKVTEAFF.

The chain links TRBV2 to TRBJ1-4; D gene ambiguous. The CDR3 loop spans 12 amino acids. Germline V gene sequence: CDR1 SNHLY, CDR2 FYNNEI. V lost 6 bases, J lost 7 bases, and 9 bases lay in between. The CDR3 reads CASRLGFEKLFF. For the CDR3, the DNA is TGTGCCAGCAGGTTGGGGTTTGAAAAACTGTTTTTT.

This chain uses TRBV19 with TRBJ2-2; TRBD1 matches at 7 bases. Germline V lookup: CDR1 LNHDA, CDR2 SQIVND (reference sequence). This CDR3 is built from 17 residues. Trimming at V came to 5 bases and at J to 4 bases, leaving 13 bases not matched to a gene. The CDR3 reads CASSLNLQGSFTGELFF. The CDR3 coding sequence is TGTGCCAGTAGTTTGAACTTACAGGGGTCCTTCACCGGGGAGCTGTTTTTT.

The chain recombines TRBV7-9 with TRBJ2-1, with D maybe TRBD2 (7 bases). This CDR3 is 15 amino acids long. Trimming left V 1 base short and J 6 bases short, with 13 bases between. Germline V gene data show CDR1 as SEHNR and CDR2 as FQNEAQ (reference sequence). CDR3 in DNA: TGTGCCAGCAGCTTAGACCTAGGGGGGGGCAATGAGCAGTTCTTC. This codes for CASSLDLGGGNEQFF.

This chain joins TRBV9 and TRBJ2-3, with a possible D match to TRBD2 (6 bases). V gave up 7 bases and J gave up 0 bases, with 15 bases separating them. Germline CDR1 reads SGDLS; CDR2 reads YYNGEE. The CDR3 spans 15 residues. The CDR3 DNA reads TGTGCCAGCTGTGCTAGCGCCACTAGCACAGATACGCAGTATTTT. Translation: CASCASATSTDTQYF. Drawing the rest from reference TRBV9 and TRBJ2-3, the complete variable domain is DSGVTQTPKHLITATGQRVTLRCSPRSGDLSVYWYQQSLDQGLQFLIQYYNGEERAKGNILERFSAQQFPDLHSELNLSSLELGDSALYFCASCASATSTDTQYFGPGTRLTVL.

The J gene is TRBJ2-3, the V gene TRBV7-6, with D unresolved. Germline V gene lookup returns CDR1 SGHVS and CDR2 FNYEAQ. CDR3 length: 14 residues. V shed 4 bases and J shed 0 bases, with 8 bases lying between them. The CDR3 bases are TGTGCCAGCAGCTCTCGACTTAGCACAGATACGCAGTATTTT. The encoded protein is CASSSRLSTDTQYF.

The chain links TRBV30 to TRBJ2-7, with TRBD2 matching over 7 bases. Germline CDR1 is GTSNPN and CDR2 is SVGIG (reference sequence). The CDR3 consists of 14 residues. Trimming removed 2 bases from V and 1 base from J; junction bases left unmatched: 5. DNA for the CDR3: TGTGCCTGGAGTCTGGGGGGGGGATCCTACGAGCAGTACTTC. This encodes CAWSLGGGSYEQYF.